One and the same sample provided the 31 T cell receptor beta chains below, sequenced in a study of long-term antiretroviral therapy in people with HIV. Runs used v3.0 of the immunoSEQ assay and were done at survey level. Method: immunoSEQ multiplex PCR; TCRdb's copy keeps in-frame clones and lacks some. Altogether about 24,000 clones are present, roughly four fifths being singletons, with the ten largest covering 20% to 25%. The source material was unsorted PBMCs, sampled 0.4 years after starting antiretroviral therapy. Source of these receptors: a man aged 45-60 years with HIV.

The chain combines TRBV5-6 with TRBJ2-5, with D maybe TRBD1 (5 bases). Looked up from germline, CDR1 is SGHDT and CDR2 is YYEEEE. Trimming took 6 bases from V and 5 from J, leaving 26 bases between them. The CDR3 runs 17 residues. This CDR3 is CASKYLGQGKTGETQYF. In nucleotides, the CDR3 is TGTGCCAGCAAATACCTCGGGCAGGGCAAGACTGGGGAGACCCAGTACTTC.

The rearrangement links TRBV10-2 to TRBJ1-1; D remains ambiguous. This CDR3 is built from 13 residues. Germline V CDR1 and CDR2: WSHSY, SAAADI. The V and J ends lost 5 bases and 2 bases respectively, with 9 bases between them. The CDR3 loop reads CASSPLPNTEAFF. DNA for the CDR3: TGCGCCAGCAGTCCCCTCCCTAACACTGAAGCTTTCTTT.

The chain employs TRBV25-1 and TRBJ2-3, with D maybe TRBD2 (7 bases). The CDR3 totals 14 residues. V was shortened by 5 bases and J by 6 bases, with 15 bases between the two germline ends. Germline V lookup: CDR1 MGHDK, CDR2 SYGVNS. The CDR3 nucleotides read TGTGCCAGCAGTAAGGGGGGGCGGTCGGATACGCAGTATTTT. Its protein product is CASSKGGRSDTQYF.

The chain links TRBV4-1 to TRBJ1-4, with TRBD1 matching over 8 bases. CDR1 is MGHRA, CDR2 YSYEKL, per germline. The CDR3 is 14 amino acids. Losses at the gene ends were 4 bases for V and 8 bases for J; bases not matched to a gene: 6. CDR3 coding DNA: TGCGCCAGCAGCCTGGACAGGGCTGGCGAAAAACTGTTTTTT. Encoded protein: CASSLDRAGEKLFF.

This clone was found once. The rearrangement joins TRBV6-5 to TRBJ1-5; maybe TRBD1 (5 bases). This CDR3 spans 14 amino acids. Trimming took 2 bases from V and 7 from J, leaving 12 bases between them. Germline values: CDR1 MNHEY, CDR2 SVGAGI. DNA for the CDR3: TGTGCCAGCAGTTACAGGGGAGGCCAACAGCCCCAGCATTTT. Its protein is CASSYRGGQQPQHF.

This clone was seen a handful of times. This chain links TRBV27 with TRBJ1-6, with D tentatively TRBD1 (5 bases). CDR3 length equals 14 residues. CDR1 and CDR2 from the germline V gene are MNHEY and SMNVEV (reference sequence). V was cut by 1 base and J by 10 bases, with 11 bases left in between. The CDR3 DNA is TGTGCCAGCAGTTTATTGGCAGGGAGATCACCCCTCCACTTT. This translates into CASSLLAGRSPLHF.

The chain is built from TRBV5-1 and TRBJ2-6, with TRBD1 matching 8 bases. The CDR3 spans 17 residues. With V trimmed by 1 base and J by 4 bases, 7 bases remained unmatched. Germline V gene data show CDR1 as SGHRS and CDR2 as YFSETQ. The CDR3 DNA reads TGCGCCAGCAGCTTGACGCAGGGGGCGTCGGGGGCCAACGTCCTGACTTTC. Translation: CASSLTQGASGANVLTF.

The chain has TRBV18 and TRBJ1-2; D possibly corresponds to TRBD1 (5 bases). Germline assignment: CDR1 KGHSH and CDR2 LQKENI. V gave up 8 bases and J gave up 1 base, with 17 bases separating them. This CDR3 region has 15 residues. The chain's CDR3 is CASTPLAGLNYGYTF. CDR3 nucleotides: TGTGCCAGCACTCCCTTGGCGGGGCTTAACTATGGCTACACCTTC.

This clone turned up a few times. At the DNA level, this CDR3 is encoded by other sequences in the same sample as well. The CDR3 DNA reads TGTGCCAGCAGCTTGGAGGCAGGGAAGGGCTACACCTTC. This sequence encodes CASSLEAGKGYTF. The gene calls are TRBV5-5 and TRBJ1-2; tentative D call: TRBD1 (5 bases). The CDR3 is made up of 13 amino acids. Germline V gene sequence: CDR1 SGHKS, CDR2 YYEKEE (reference sequence). Between the trimmed V and J ends, which lost 0 bases and 8 bases, there was a span of 11 bases.

The chain uses TRBV7-2 and TRBJ1-3, with 7 nucleotides matching TRBD1. Per the germline V gene, CDR1 is SGHTA and CDR2 is FQGNSA. V shed 4 bases and J 7 bases; nucleotides not matched to a gene: 10. The CDR3 totals 15 residues. CDR3: CASSSDRALSNTIYF. In DNA form, the CDR3 reads TGTGCCAGCAGCTCCGACAGGGCCCTGTCGAACACCATATATTTT.

The chain carries TRBV30 and TRBJ2-7; tentatively, D is TRBD1 (5 bases). Germline V lookup: CDR1 GTSNPN, CDR2 SVGIG (reference sequence). This CDR3 contains 14 residues. Trimming stripped 4 bases from V and 2 bases from J, with 15 bases between. CDR3: CAWNDAAGTYEQYF. The CDR3 DNA sequence: TGTGCCTGGAATGACGCTGCAGGGACCTACGAGCAGTACTTC.

The chain employs TRBV14 and TRBJ1-5, with a weak D call TRBD1 (5 bases). Between the trimmed V and J ends, which lost 4 bases and 0 bases, there was a span of 16 bases. CDR3 length: 17 amino acids. Germline lookup yields CDR1 SGHDN and CDR2 FVKESK. CDR3 amino acids: CASSPREGRVSNQPQHF. The CDR3, as DNA: TGTGCCAGCAGCCCCCGGGAGGGACGGGTTAGCAATCAGCCCCAGCATTTT.

The rearrangement uses TRBV6-1 and TRBJ2-7; 7 nucleotides match TRBD2. The J segment lost 4 bases and the V segment lost 3 bases, leaving 9 bases of the junction unmatched. Looked up from germline, CDR1 is MNHNS and CDR2 is SASEGT. The CDR3 is 15 amino acids. Here the CDR3 reads CASSEGRLAGYEQYF. The CDR3 DNA follows: TGTGCCAGCAGTGAGGGGAGACTAGCTGGATACGAGCAGTACTTC.

This clone was counted a few times. The genes are TRBV5-1 and TRBJ1-5; D possibly corresponds to TRBD1 (6 bases). Trimming took 4 bases from V and 4 from J, leaving 9 bases between them. Germline V gives CDR1 SGHRS, CDR2 YFSETQ. This CDR3 is built from 13 residues. The CDR3 region is CASSRGGNQPQHF. The CDR3 nucleotides are TGCGCCAGCAGCCGAGGGGGGAATCAGCCCCAGCATTTT.

This chain connects TRBV20-1 to TRBJ2-3; D uncertain. In germline, CDR1 is DFQATT, CDR2 SNEGSKA (reference sequence). Between the trimmed V and J ends, which lost 5 bases and 6 bases, there was a span of 9 bases. The CDR3 is 11 amino acids. The CDR3, as DNA: TGCAGTGCTTTAGAATTTGATACGCAGTATTTT. Its protein is CSALEFDTQYF.

The chain employs TRBV5-8 and TRBJ1-1; D gene unclear. The V gene's germline CDR1 is SGHTS and CDR2 YDEGEE. Trimming shortened V by 1 base and J by 4 bases, and 5 bases separated the two germline ends. The CDR3 sequence is 12 residues long. The CDR3 nucleotides read TGTGCCAGCAGCTTGTTGATCACTGAAGCTTTCTTT. It specifies CASSLLITEAFF.

The chain joins TRBV9 to TRBJ1-3; D is uncertain. The CDR3 contains 19 residues. V was pared by 1 base and J by 0 bases, with 20 bases between. Germline assignment: CDR1 SGDLS and CDR2 YYNGEE. The chain's CDR3 is CASSVSDMSDFLSGNTIYF. The DNA of the CDR3 is TGTGCCAGCAGCGTATCAGACATGTCAGACTTTCTCTCTGGAAACACCATATATTTT.

The gene calls are TRBV29-1 and TRBJ2-1; 7 nucleotides match TRBD1. V lost 4 bases to trimming and J lost 6 bases; unmatched junction nucleotides: 6. This CDR3 is 13 amino acids long. The V gene's germline CDR1 is SQVTM and CDR2 ANQGSEA. CDR3 nucleotide sequence: TGCAGCGTTGGGGGACAGATCCTCAATGAGCAGTTCTTC. It translates to CSVGGQILNEQFF.

The chain uses TRBV28 and TRBJ2-1; no reliable D call. Germline V gene lookup returns CDR1 MDHEN and CDR2 SYDVKM. The CDR3 totals 12 residues. The germline V and J ends were trimmed by 1 base and 5 bases, with 3 bases remaining between them. The chain's CDR3 is CASSLLNNEQFF. The CDR3 DNA is TGTGCCAGCAGTTTATTGAACAATGAGCAGTTCTTC. The variable domain in full, completed from reference TRBV28 and TRBJ2-1, reads DVKVTQSSRYLVKRTGEKVFLECVQDMDHENMFWYRQDPGLGLRLIYFSYDVKMKEKGDIPEGYSVSREKKERFSLILESASTNQTSMYLCASSLLNNEQFFGPGTRLTVL.

The gene calls are TRBV7-8 and TRBJ2-7; D perhaps matches TRBD1 (6 bases). Germline CDR1 is SGHVS and CDR2 is FQNEAQ. This CDR3 contains 15 residues. Trimming shortened V by 5 bases and J by 3 bases, and 17 bases separated the two germline ends. CDR3 in amino acids: CASSPTRDTYYEQYF. The CDR3 nucleotides read TGTGCCAGCAGCCCTACCCGGGACACCTACTACGAGCAGTACTTC.

This clone was seen a handful of times. CDR3: CASSLGSTEGYTF. The CDR3 DNA reads as TGTGCCAGCAGTCTAGGTAGCACAGAAGGCTACACCTTC. The V call is TRBV6-6, the J call TRBJ1-2; the D is unclear. Germline loops: CDR1 MNHNY, CDR2 SVGAGI (reference sequence). V was pared by 5 bases and J by 8 bases, with 15 bases between. The CDR3 runs 13 residues.

V gene TRBV9 combines with J gene TRBJ2-7; TRBD1 aligns across 12 bases. Germline V CDR1 and CDR2: SGDLS, YYNGEE. V gave up 4 bases and J gave up 5 bases; unmatched junction bases: 13. The CDR3 sequence is 17 residues long. The CDR3 loop is CASSPGPSRDRGHEQYF. CDR3 bases: TGTGCCAGCAGCCCGGGCCCTAGCCGGGACAGGGGGCACGAGCAGTACTTC.

This chain uses TRBV7-8 with TRBJ1-2, with D maybe TRBD1 (5 bases). In germline, CDR1 is SGHVS, CDR2 FQNEAQ. This CDR3 has 16 amino acids. The V end lost 2 bases, the J end lost 3 bases, and 16 bases lay between the germline ends. CDR3 residues: CASSLTDTTDYYGYTF. In nucleotides, the CDR3 is TGTGCCAGCAGCTTAACGGACACAACTGACTACTATGGCTACACCTTC.

This clone was detected a few times. This chain connects TRBV4-1 to TRBJ2-7; unclear D gene. CDR1 MGHRA and CDR2 YSYEKL come from the germline V gene. Trimming took 4 bases from V and 4 from J, leaving 11 bases between them. The CDR3 length is 13 residues. The CDR3 is CASSPRGIYEQYF. Written as DNA, the CDR3 is TGCGCCAGCAGCCCCCGAGGTATATACGAGCAGTACTTC.

The CDR3 protein is CASSSGGTSGFKQYF. The CDR3 coding sequence is TGTGCCAGCAGCTCCGGTGGGACTAGCGGTTTCAAGCAGTACTTC. The V gene is TRBV7-3, the J gene TRBJ2-7, with TRBD2 matching 11 bases. V dropped 4 bases and J dropped 8; count of bases not matched to a gene: 10. CDR1 is SGHTA and CDR2 is FQGTGA in the germline V gene. The CDR3 totals 15 residues.

This chain uses TRBV28 with TRBJ2-4, with TRBD1 identical over 8 bases. With 4 bases clipped from V and 8 bases from J, the junction kept 10 bases outside the gene matches. In germline, CDR1 is MDHEN, CDR2 SYDVKM. This CDR3 has 15 amino acids. The CDR3 spells CASSSSRGLSDIQYF. The DNA of the CDR3 is TGTGCCAGCAGTTCCTCCAGGGGGCTTAGCGACATTCAGTACTTC.

The chain uses TRBV19 and TRBJ2-3, with D possibly TRBD1 on 6 matching bases. The CDR3 consists of 14 residues. V lost 3 bases and J 5 bases, leaving 12 bases between the germline ends. Germline loops: CDR1 LNHDA, CDR2 SQIVND (reference sequence). The chain's CDR3 is CASSIRGQGDTQYF. Written as DNA, the CDR3 is TGTGCCAGTAGTATCAGGGGCCAAGGAGATACGCAGTATTTT.

The gene calls are TRBV11-2 and TRBJ1-5; TRBD1 matches 8 bases. CDR1 is SGHAT, CDR2 FQNNGV, per germline. Germline trimming cut 1 base from V and 4 bases from J; bases unmatched to any gene: 3. CDR3 size: 15 residues. The CDR3 DNA reads as TGTGCCAGCAGCTTAGCAGGGGGCGGGAATCAGCCCCAGCATTTT. Translated: CASSLAGGGNQPQHF.

V gene TRBV18 combines with J gene TRBJ2-3, with D tentatively TRBD1 (6 bases). This CDR3 comprises 16 residues. Trimming cost V 4 bases and J 2 bases, with 16 bases left between them. Germline V gene sequence: CDR1 KGHSH, CDR2 LQKENI. The CDR3 DNA sequence: TGTGCCAGCTCACGGGCCGGGGCAGGGGTCACAGATACGCAGTATTTT. The encoded protein is CASSRAGAGVTDTQYF. The entire variable domain, with the rest obtained from reference TRBV18 and TRBJ2-3, is as follows: NAGVMQNPRHLVRRRGQEARLRCSPMKGHSHVYWYRQLPEEGLKFMVYLQKENIIDESGMPKERFSAEFPKEGPSILRIQQVVRGDSAAYFCASSRAGAGVTDTQYFGPGTRLTVL.

The J gene is TRBJ1-5, the V gene TRBV15, with D perhaps matching TRBD1 (6 bases). The V end lost 4 bases, the J end lost 3 bases, and 19 bases lay between the germline ends. The CDR3 runs 17 residues. Germline CDR1 is LNHNV and CDR2 is YYDKDF (reference sequence). In nucleotides, the CDR3 is TGTGCCACCAGCACCTCACGGGGGGCCGTTTCCAATCAGCCCCAGCATTTT. This gives the protein CATSTSRGAVSNQPQHF. Using reference TRBV15 and TRBJ1-5 for the parts outside the CDR3, the full variable domain is DAMVIQNPRYQVTQFGKPVTLSCSQTLNHNVMYWYQQKSSQAPKLLFHYYDKDFNNEADTPDNFQSRRPNTSFCFLDIRSPGLGDTAMYLCATSTSRGAVSNQPQHFGDGTRLSIL.

This clone appeared once. This chain joins TRBV6-6 and TRBJ1-5, with D tentatively TRBD1 (6 bases). Germline CDR1 is MNHNY and CDR2 is SVGAGI (reference sequence). Trimming stripped 11 bases from V and 1 base from J, with 15 bases between. This CDR3 region has 14 residues. For the CDR3, the DNA is TGTGCCGCTTGGGGGGCGATGAGCAATCAGCCCCAGCATTTT. It specifies CAAWGAMSNQPQHF.